This T cell receptor beta chain was sequenced for a study of blood T cell repertoires in COVID-19. Study summary: Samples of COVID-19 (acute and convalescent) were obtained from the United States, Italy and Spain. In each case, the material was cDNA or gDNA derived from T cells, B-cell-depleted T cells, or PBMCs.

Seattle enrolled patients during active infection and tracked them longitudinally. This CDR3 is 15 amino acids long. Trimming stripped 4 bases from V and 6 bases from J, with 17 bases between. CDR1 is SGHTA, CDR2 FQGTGA, per germline. This clone was seen only once. The assay was immunoSEQ multiplex PCR, and TCRdb's table has in-frame clones only and misses some. The sample includes about 150,000 clones, 84% of them seen just once. Sequenced input: peripheral blood. This sequence was found in a woman older than 75 with COVID-19, enrolled during active disease. The chain employs TRBV7-3 and TRBJ2-3, with a tentative D call TRBD1 (7 bases). This chain's CDR3 is CASSSGLRGVDTQYF. The CDR3 DNA is TGTGCCAGCAGCTCGGGACTCAGGGGGGTGGATACGCAGTATTTT.